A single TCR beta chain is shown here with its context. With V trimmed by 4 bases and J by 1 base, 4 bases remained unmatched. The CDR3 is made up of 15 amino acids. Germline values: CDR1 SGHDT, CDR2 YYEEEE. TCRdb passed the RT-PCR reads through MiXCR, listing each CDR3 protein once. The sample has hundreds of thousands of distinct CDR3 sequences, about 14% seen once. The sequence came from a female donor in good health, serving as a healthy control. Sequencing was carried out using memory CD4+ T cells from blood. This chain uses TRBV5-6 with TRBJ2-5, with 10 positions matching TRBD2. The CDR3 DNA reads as TGTGCCAGCAGCGAGGGGACTAGCGCCCAAGAGACCCAGTACTTC. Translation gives CASSEGTSAQETQYF. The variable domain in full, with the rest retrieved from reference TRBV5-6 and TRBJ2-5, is DAGVTQSPTHLIKTRGQQVTLRCSPKSGHDTVSWYQQALGQGPQFIFQYYEEEERQRGNFPDRFSGHQFPNYSSELNVNALLLGDSALYLCASSEGTSAQETQYFGPGTRLLVL.